These 18 T cell receptor beta chains were sequenced from one sample in a study of CD8 T cells in ankylosing spondylitis. In TCRdb, the 5' RACE reads were re-called with MiXCR into one record per CDR3 protein. The table lists some 120,000 distinct CDR3 sequences, roughly 13% of them singletons, with roughly 3% in the top ten. The sequenced material came from blood, either unsorted or a sorted T cell fraction (not recorded which). These receptor sequences come from a female donor with ankylosing spondylitis or in good health (not recorded which).

This clonotype was observed at least ten times. This chain links TRBV28 with TRBJ1-5; TRBD1 agrees at 8 bases. CDR1 and CDR2 (germline): MDHEN, SYDVKM. This CDR3 contains 15 residues. Trimming removed 6 bases from V and 5 bases from J; junction bases left unmatched: 9. The CDR3 DNA follows: TGTGCCAGCAGACCTGGGACAGGTCCGTATCAGCCCCAGCATTTT. Translating it yields CASRPGTGPYQPQHF.

J is TRBJ2-3 and V is TRBV29-1; perhaps TRBD2 as D (5 bases). The V gene lost 6 bases and the J gene lost 4 bases, with 11 bases spanning the gap. Looked up from germline, CDR1 is SQVTM and CDR2 is ANQGSEA. CDR3 size: 12 residues. The CDR3 nucleotides are TGCAGCGTGACGGGGAATGCAGATACGCAGTATTTT. It translates to CSVTGNADTQYF.

This clonotype was observed a few times. The V and J genes are TRBV7-6 and TRBJ2-3, with no clear D. V lost 3 bases, J lost 4 bases, and 5 bases lay in between. Germline lookup yields CDR1 SGHVS and CDR2 FNYEAQ. The CDR3 has 12 residues. DNA of the CDR3: TGTGCCAGCAGCTTCCGCCCAGATACGCAGTATTTT. Encoded protein: CASSFRPDTQYF.

The chain uses TRBV2 and TRBJ2-6; no reliable D call. Germline V gene sequence: CDR1 SNHLY, CDR2 FYNNEI. The V end was cut by 5 bases, the J end by 1 base, with 12 bases between. The length of the CDR3 is 16 residues. The CDR3 DNA reads as TGTGCCAGCAGTCCTGGGGTCGGGTCTGGGGCCAACGTCCTGACTTTC. This codes for CASSPGVGSGANVLTF.

This clonotype was seen a handful of times. This chain connects TRBV2 to TRBJ2-2; D unresolved. CDR3 size: 15 residues. V lost 2 bases and J lost 3, with 10 bases in between. From germline, CDR1 is SNHLY and CDR2 FYNNEI. Here the CDR3 reads CASSEFGTYTGELFF. The DNA of the CDR3 is TGTGCCAGCAGTGAATTTGGAACTTACACCGGGGAGCTGTTTTTT.

In its sample, this clonotype was seen a few times. This chain uses TRBV20-1 with TRBJ2-3, with 13 bases aligning to TRBD2. The CDR3 is 15 residues long. Germline loops: CDR1 DFQATT, CDR2 SNEGSKA (reference sequence). The trim removed 1 base at V and 5 bases at J, leaving 3 bases unmatched. CDR3 amino acids: CSARGTSGSLDTQYF. The DNA of the CDR3 is TGCAGTGCTAGAGGGACTAGCGGGAGTTTAGATACGCAGTATTTT.

Many counts were recorded for this clonotype. The germline gene is not matched at one end of the junction; a read error may be the cause. J is TRBJ2-5 and V is TRBV20-1, with TRBD2 as a possible D gene (5 bases). CDR1 is DFQATT and CDR2 is SNEGSKA in the germline V gene (reference sequence). The CDR3 is made up of 13 amino acids. The CDR3 reads CSARDVVLEAQYF. CDR3 DNA: TGCAGTGCTAGAGACGTTGTACTAGAGGCCCAGTACTTC.

This clonotype was found a few times. The gene calls are TRBV9 and TRBJ2-7; 7 bases fit TRBD2. The CDR3 is made up of 14 amino acids. J lost 2 bases, V lost 3 bases, and 5 bases had no gene match. Germline V gene lookup returns CDR1 SGDLS and CDR2 YYNGEE. This chain's CDR3 is CASSAGDYTYEQYF. CDR3 nucleotides: TGTGCCAGCAGCGCCGGGGACTACACCTACGAGCAGTACTTC.

This clonotype was seen repeatedly, ten times or more. This chain links TRBV20-1 with TRBJ2-3; 10 nucleotides agree with TRBD2. The length of the CDR3 is 15 residues. Trimming at V came to 6 bases and at J to 2 bases, leaving 8 bases not matched to a gene. Germline CDR1 and CDR2: DFQATT and SNEGSKA (reference sequence). DNA for the CDR3: TGCAGTGCGCCCCCTAGCGGGGGCCTCACAGATACGCAGTATTTT. The encoded protein is CSAPPSGGLTDTQYF.

This clonotype has a count of ten or more. A read error may account for a junction end that differs from germline. This sequence joins TRBV7-7 and TRBJ2-5, with TRBD1 identical over 7 bases. Germline V gene sequence: CDR1 SSHAT, CDR2 FNYEAQ (reference sequence). The CDR3 loop spans 15 amino acids. CDR3 region: CASSVRRDSQETQYF. Written as DNA, the CDR3 is TGTGCTAGCAGCGTTAGAAGGGACAGCCAAGAGACCCAGTACTTC.

This clonotype was observed a handful of times. The chain links TRBV11-1 to TRBJ2-1, with 10 positions matching TRBD2. Looked up from germline, CDR1 is SGHAT and CDR2 is FQDESV (reference sequence). The CDR3 contains 15 residues. J gave up 8 bases and V 3 bases, and 7 bases lay outside the gene matches. The CDR3 is CASSFLAGDSHEQFF. The CDR3 coding sequence is TGTGCCAGCAGCTTTCTAGCGGGAGATAGCCATGAGCAGTTCTTC.

V usage is TRBV20-1 and J usage is TRBJ2-6, with D unclear. The CDR3 runs 13 residues. CDR1 and CDR2 from the germline V gene are DFQATT and SNEGSKA (reference sequence). Trimming removed 5 bases from V and 4 bases from J, with 9 bases in between. CDR3 nucleotides: TGCAGTGCTCCTACGACCGGGGCCAACGTCCTGACTTTC. Translating it yields CSAPTTGANVLTF.

There are many counts of this clonotype. The chain links TRBV7-3 to TRBJ2-1; TRBD2 aligns across 8 bases. The CDR3 is 13 residues long. Germline V gives CDR1 SGHTA, CDR2 FQGTGA. The ends lost 5 bases at V and 14 bases at J; junction bases unmatched: 11. The CDR3 nucleotides are TGTGCCAGCAGCCCAACGGGGGGGTTAGAAGAGTTCTTC. This sequence encodes CASSPTGGLEEFF.

The CDR3 sequence: CASRTFMNTEAFF. DNA of the CDR3: TGCGCCAGTCGGACGTTCATGAACACTGAAGCTTTCTTT. V gene TRBV5-1 combines with J gene TRBJ1-1; D gene uncertain. The germline CDR1 and CDR2 sequences are SGHRS and YFSETQ. This CDR3 is 13 amino acids long. The V and J ends lost 8 bases and 0 bases respectively, with 11 bases between them.

The chain is built from TRBV20-1 and TRBJ1-2; no reliable D call. V lost 6 bases and J 7 bases, leaving 15 bases between the germline ends. The CDR3 consists of 12 residues. The germline V gene has CDR1 DFQATT and CDR2 SNEGSKA (reference sequence). The CDR3 here is CSAIRASGGYTF. For the CDR3, the DNA is TGCAGTGCCATCCGGGCGAGCGGTGGCTACACCTTC.

This clonotype was detected many times. The gene calls are TRBV7-6 and TRBJ2-3; tentative D call: TRBD2 (5 bases). The CDR3 covers 15 residues. The germline V gene has CDR1 SGHVS and CDR2 FNYEAQ. V was clipped by 3 bases and J by 3 bases, with 13 bases between them. CDR3 sequence (DNA): TGTGCCAGCAGCTTGGGAACTGGGGAGACAGATACGCAGTATTTT. It translates to CASSLGTGETDTQYF.

The V and J genes are TRBV5-5 and TRBJ1-5; D ambiguous. Germline CDR1 and CDR2: SGHKS and YYEKEE (reference sequence). The CDR3 totals 15 residues. Trimming pared 4 bases from V and 5 bases from J, leaving 16 bases between. CDR3 sequence (DNA): TGTGCCAGCAGCCCCTTGGTGGTGGTCCATCAGCCCCAGCATTTT. Protein product: CASSPLVVVHQPQHF.

This clonotype was seen a few times. The chain has TRBV12-3 or TRBV12-4 and TRBJ1-2; D is unresolved. V lost 6 bases and J lost 7, with 12 bases in between. CDR3 size: 12 residues. The CDR3 sequence: CASSPTLRGYTF. The DNA for the CDR3 is TGTGCCAGCAGCCCGACCCTTCGTGGCTACACCTTC.